The next 29 T cell receptor beta chains were all read from a single sample in a study of CD8+ T cells in alopecia areata. After isolation, RNA underwent reverse transcription to generate cDNA as the sequencing template. Clones were sequenced by immunoSEQ multiplex PCR, and TCRdb holds only the in-frame ones, with some missing. The sample has 100,000 to 150,000 clones, around 60% seen once. The treatment here: oral pan-JAK inhibitor, 5-10 mg twice daily. The sequencing here drew on CD4+ T cells sorted from blood, taken at week 4, from a patient treated with tofacitinib. These receptors originate from a human donor with alopecia areata.

CDR3 protein: CAWKSLSGGLSGADTQYF. The CDR3 nucleotides are TGTGCCTGGAAAAGCCTATCGGGGGGGCTGTCTGGCGCAGATACGCAGTATTTT. This sequence joins TRBV30 and TRBJ2-3, with TRBD2 matching 8 bases. The CDR3 is 18 amino acids. The V gene's germline CDR1 is GTSNPN and CDR2 SVGIG (reference sequence). The V and J ends lost 4 bases and 4 bases, in that order; junction bases with no gene match: 19.

This clone came up a few times. V usage is TRBV7-2 and J usage is TRBJ2-1, with D possibly being TRBD1 (6 bases). V lost 5 bases and J 7 bases, leaving 24 bases between the germline ends. Germline assignment: CDR1 SGHTA and CDR2 FQGNSA. The CDR3 is made up of 17 amino acids. CDR3 sequence reads: CASSAWKGTSQMNEQFF. For the CDR3, the DNA is TGTGCCAGCAGCGCCTGGAAAGGGACATCCCAGATGAATGAGCAGTTCTTC.

This clone was seen only a few times. The chain is built from TRBV7-8 and TRBJ2-3, with D possibly being TRBD1 or TRBD2 (5 bases each). The CDR3 consists of 17 residues. In germline, CDR1 is SGHVS, CDR2 FQNEAQ. With 3 bases removed from V and 0 bases from J, the gap between germline ends came to 16 bases. CDR3 region: CASSLAPRGASTDTQYF. The CDR3 DNA follows: TGTGCCAGCAGCTTGGCGCCTCGAGGGGCTAGCACAGATACGCAGTATTTT.

The gene calls are TRBV5-1 and TRBJ2-7; tentatively, D is TRBD1 (6 bases). Germline V CDR1 and CDR2: SGHRS, YFSETQ. Trimming took off 2 bases at V and 0 bases at J, with 6 bases between the two ends. This CDR3 has 13 amino acids. CDR3 amino acids: CASSLQGSYEQYF. DNA for the CDR3: TGCGCCAGCAGCTTACAGGGCTCCTACGAGCAGTACTTC.

The V call is TRBV13, the J call TRBJ1-6; TRBD1 agrees at 8 bases. The CDR3 spans 14 residues. V shed 5 bases and J 7 bases; nucleotides not matched to a gene: 4. CDR1 is PRHDT and CDR2 is FYEKMQ in the germline V gene (reference sequence). Here the CDR3 DNA reads TGTGCCAGCAGCGTCGGACAGGGCAATTCACCCCTCCACTTT. Translated: CASSVGQGNSPLHF.

The chain joins TRBV4-1 to TRBJ2-5; D call uncertain. This CDR3 region has 13 residues. Per the germline V gene, CDR1 is MGHRA and CDR2 is YSYEKL. V lost 4 bases, J lost 2 bases, and 8 bases lay in between. CDR3 bases: TGCGCCAGCAGCCCATGGCAGCAAGAGACCCAGTACTTC. Residues: CASSPWQQETQYF.

The chain joins TRBV30 to TRBJ2-7; 7 nucleotides line up with TRBD2. Losses at the gene ends were 0 bases for V and 4 bases for J; bases not matched to a gene: 12. Germline assignment: CDR1 GTSNPN and CDR2 SVGIG (reference sequence). The CDR3 loop spans 16 amino acids. The CDR3 region has the DNA TGTGCCTGGAGTGTAAGGTGGCGAGCGGGAAAGTACGAGCAGTACTTC. Amino acid sequence: CAWSVRWRAGKYEQYF.

The genes are TRBV2 and TRBJ2-5, with TRBD1 matching 7 bases. This CDR3 is built from 18 residues. V lost 0 bases and J lost 0; bases outside the gene matches: 10. Germline values: CDR1 SNHLY, CDR2 FYNNEI. The CDR3 DNA reads as TGTGCCAGCAGTGAAGCCATCGTAACCGGGACAGACCAAGAGACCCAGTACTTC. Protein sequence: CASSEAIVTGTDQETQYF.

In its sample, this clone was seen a few times. This chain joins TRBV2 and TRBJ2-3; unclear D gene. The CDR3 contains 11 residues. Germline CDR1 and CDR2: SNHLY and FYNNEI. Trimming stripped 3 bases from V and 6 bases from J, with 4 bases between. CDR3 region: CASSEMDTQYF. Written as DNA, the CDR3 is TGTGCCAGCAGTGAGATGGATACGCAGTATTTT.

V is TRBV27 and J is TRBJ1-2; 7 bases match TRBD1. This CDR3 comprises 17 residues. The V gene end was trimmed by 5 bases and the J gene end by 8 bases; junction bases not matched to a gene: 20. Germline-derived CDR1 and CDR2 are MNHEY and SMNVEV (reference sequence). CDR3: CASSRASSTGPSFGYTF. The CDR3 nucleotides read TGTGCCAGCAGTCGCGCCTCGTCGACAGGGCCCAGTTTCGGCTACACCTTC.

The V gene is TRBV29-1, the J gene TRBJ1-1; D is unresolved. The CDR3 has 13 amino acids. Germline V lookup: CDR1 SQVTM, CDR2 ANQGSEA. The V gene lost 4 bases and the J gene lost 4 bases, with 13 bases spanning the gap. Written as DNA, the CDR3 is TGCAGCGTTGCAGTCGAACTGGGCACTGAAGCTTTCTTT. It encodes CSVAVELGTEAFF.

The CDR3 reads CAWSVQATGPQHF. The CDR3 bases are TGTGCCTGGAGTGTACAGGCGACAGGGCCCCAGCATTTT. The chain has TRBV30 and TRBJ1-5; tentative D call: TRBD1 (6 bases). Germline CDR1 reads GTSNPN; CDR2 reads SVGIG (reference sequence). V dropped 0 bases and J dropped 9 bases, with 12 bases sitting between them. CDR3 length: 13 amino acids.

This clone was picked up a small number of times. The chain couples TRBV5-1 to TRBJ2-7; perhaps D is TRBD1 or TRBD2 (5 bases each). CDR1 is SGHRS, CDR2 YFSETQ, per germline. The CDR3 consists of 15 residues. Deletions cut 0 bases from V and 6 bases from J, with 16 bases between. CDR3 amino acids: CASSLDTGIGTEQYF. The CDR3 bases are TGCGCCAGCAGCTTGGATACGGGCATCGGGACCGAGCAGTACTTC. Supplemented by reference TRBV5-1 and TRBJ2-7, the full variable domain reads KAGVTQTPRYLIKTRGQQVTLSCSPISGHRSVSWYQQTPGQGLQFLFEYFSETQRNKGNFPGRFSGRQFSNSRSEMNVSTLELGDSALYLCASSLDTGIGTEQYFGPGTRLTVT.

The V gene is TRBV18, the J gene TRBJ2-7; 7 bases are a match to TRBD1. This CDR3 is built from 12 residues. The germline gives CDR1 KGHSH, CDR2 LQKENI. The V gene end was trimmed by 4 bases and the J gene end by 13 bases; junction bases not matched to a gene: 10. DNA for the CDR3: TGTGCCAGCTCACTCCAAGACAGGGCCTTTTACTTC. Protein product: CASSLQDRAFYF.

This clone has a handful of counts. V and J are TRBV9 and TRBJ2-3, with D uncertain. Germline lookup yields CDR1 SGDLS and CDR2 YYNGEE. V gave up 0 bases and J gave up 2 bases, with 10 bases separating them. This CDR3 comprises 15 residues. CDR3 DNA sequence: TGTGCCAGCAGCGTAGGGGCGGCCTACACAGATACGCAGTATTTT. Translation: CASSVGAAYTDTQYF.

The rearrangement joins TRBV13 to TRBJ2-7, with TRBD1 identical over 9 bases. The CDR3 loop spans 14 amino acids. V shed 4 bases and J 3 bases; nucleotides not matched to a gene: 4. CDR1 and CDR2 from the germline V gene are PRHDT and FYEKMQ (reference sequence). CDR3 sequence (DNA): TGTGCCAGCAGCTGGGGACAGGGCGGCTACGAGCAGTACTTC. Amino acids: CASSWGQGGYEQYF.

This chain connects TRBV27 to TRBJ2-7; D may be TRBD2 (6 bases). There are 13 residues in the CDR3. Trimming removed 3 bases at V and 3 bases at J, with 9 bases between. In germline, CDR1 is MNHEY, CDR2 SMNVEV (reference sequence). The CDR3: CASSFGLRYEQYF. CDR3 coding DNA: TGTGCCAGCAGTTTTGGACTACGCTACGAGCAGTACTTC.

The V and J genes are TRBV30 and TRBJ2-3, with D possibly TRBD1 on 6 matching bases. The CDR3 contains 14 residues. V was trimmed by 3 bases and J by 1 base, leaving 11 bases between them. Germline V lookup: CDR1 GTSNPN, CDR2 SVGIG (reference sequence). CDR3 amino acids: CAWRQGRGTDTQYF. In DNA form, the CDR3 reads TGTGCCTGGAGGCAGGGGAGAGGCACAGATACGCAGTATTTT. Supplemented by reference TRBV30 and TRBJ2-3, the full variable domain reads SQTIHQWPATLVQPVGSPLSLECTVEGTSNPNLYWYRQAAGRGLQLLFYSVGIGQISSEVPQNLSASRPQDRQFILSSKKLLLSDSGFYLCAWRQGRGTDTQYFGPGTRLTVL.

The chain has TRBV7-9 and TRBJ1-5; D is possibly TRBD1 (6 bases). CDR1 and CDR2 from the germline V gene are SEHNR and FQNEAQ (reference sequence). The V end was cut by 5 bases, the J end by 4 bases, with 15 bases between. The CDR3 covers 15 residues. The CDR3: CASSVGTQPNQPQHF. The CDR3 bases are TGTGCCAGCAGCGTCGGGACACAACCTAATCAGCCCCAGCATTTT.

The chain has TRBV7-2 and TRBJ2-2; D uncertain. This CDR3 spans 12 amino acids. Trimming removed 5 bases at V and 3 bases at J, with 4 bases between. Germline CDR1 is SGHTA and CDR2 is FQGNSA. The CDR3 nucleotides are TGTGCCAGCAGCCAACACACCGGGGAGCTGTTTTTT. This encodes CASSQHTGELFF.

This chain connects TRBV5-1 to TRBJ2-7, with TRBD1 matching over 9 bases. The CDR3 extends over 18 amino acids. Germline CDR1 reads SGHRS; CDR2 reads YFSETQ. The trim removed 1 base at V and 1 base at J, leaving 12 bases unmatched. CDR3 DNA sequence: TGCGCCAGCAGCTTGCCGGGACAGGGTAATGAATGGTCCTACGAGCAGTACTTC. Translating gives CASSLPGQGNEWSYEQYF.

The J gene is TRBJ1-6, the V gene TRBV9; 10 bases line up with TRBD1. The CDR3 spans 15 residues. The germline gives CDR1 SGDLS, CDR2 YYNGEE. With 4 bases clipped from V and 8 bases from J, the junction kept 6 bases outside the gene matches. DNA for the CDR3: TGTGCCAGCAGCTTCGGGACAGGGGACCATTCACCCCTCCACTTT. Encoded protein: CASSFGTGDHSPLHF.

The V call is TRBV25-1, the J call TRBJ2-1; 8 nucleotides match TRBD2. In germline, CDR1 is MGHDK, CDR2 SYGVNS. The CDR3 has 15 amino acids. The trim removed 5 bases at V and 7 bases at J, leaving 10 bases unmatched. In nucleotides, the CDR3 is TGTGCCAGCAGTTACGGGGGGGATTTTGAGAATGAGCAGTTCTTC. Its translation is CASSYGGDFENEQFF. The full variable domain, rest sourced from reference TRBV25-1 and TRBJ2-1, is EADIYQTPRYLVIGTGKKITLECSQTMGHDKMYWYQQDPGMELHLIHYSYGVNSTEKGDLSSESTVSRIRTEHFPLTLESARPSHTSQYLCASSYGGDFENEQFFGPGTRLTVL.

The rearrangement uses TRBV29-1 and TRBJ1-1; D is uncertain. CDR1 is SQVTM, CDR2 ANQGSEA, per germline. The CDR3 is made up of 11 amino acids. The CDR3 spells CTTRRDTEAFF. The DNA of the CDR3 is TGCACCACACGACGGGACACTGAAGCTTTCTTT.

As to this clone: A junction end diverges from the germline sequence, so it may reflect a read error. The V gene is TRBV18, the J gene TRBJ2-3; no clear D gene. This CDR3 has 14 amino acids. The V gene's germline CDR1 is KGHSH and CDR2 LQKENI. The CDR3 reads CTSSRSLGTDTQYF. In DNA, the CDR3 is TGTACCAGCTCCCGATCTCTTGGGACAGATACGCAGTATTTT.

V and J are TRBV13 and TRBJ1-6; 10 nucleotides line up with TRBD1. This CDR3 is 15 amino acids long. Germline values: CDR1 PRHDT, CDR2 FYEKMQ (reference sequence). J lost 8 bases, V lost 2 bases, and 3 bases had no gene match. CDR3 loop: CASSLFGTGDSPLHF. CDR3 bases: TGTGCCAGCAGCTTATTTGGGACAGGGGATTCACCCCTCCACTTT.

The chain is built from TRBV15 and TRBJ1-1; perhaps TRBD1 as D (5 bases). The CDR3 consists of 14 residues. V lost 0 bases and J 4 bases, leaving 9 bases between the germline ends. In germline, CDR1 is LNHNV, CDR2 YYDKDF (reference sequence). The CDR3 sequence: CATSRDPQGTEAFF. DNA for the CDR3: TGTGCCACCAGCAGAGATCCTCAGGGCACTGAAGCTTTCTTT.

The chain uses TRBV27 and TRBJ2-5; 7 nucleotides match TRBD1. V shed 0 bases and J 5 bases; nucleotides not matched to a gene: 9. In germline, CDR1 is MNHEY, CDR2 SMNVEV (reference sequence). The CDR3 has 16 amino acids. The CDR3 reads CASSLSIRGRGETQYF. As DNA, the CDR3 is TGTGCCAGCAGTTTATCGATAAGGGGGCGCGGCGAGACCCAGTACTTC.

The V gene is TRBV15, the J gene TRBJ1-1; tentatively, D is TRBD1 (5 bases). CDR1 and CDR2 (germline): LNHNV, YYDKDF (reference sequence). CDR3 length: 15 amino acids. The V end was cut by 1 base, the J end by 1 base, with 10 bases between. CDR3: CATSRARGANTEAFF. The DNA of the CDR3 is TGTGCCACCAGCAGAGCAAGGGGAGCGAACACTGAAGCTTTCTTT.